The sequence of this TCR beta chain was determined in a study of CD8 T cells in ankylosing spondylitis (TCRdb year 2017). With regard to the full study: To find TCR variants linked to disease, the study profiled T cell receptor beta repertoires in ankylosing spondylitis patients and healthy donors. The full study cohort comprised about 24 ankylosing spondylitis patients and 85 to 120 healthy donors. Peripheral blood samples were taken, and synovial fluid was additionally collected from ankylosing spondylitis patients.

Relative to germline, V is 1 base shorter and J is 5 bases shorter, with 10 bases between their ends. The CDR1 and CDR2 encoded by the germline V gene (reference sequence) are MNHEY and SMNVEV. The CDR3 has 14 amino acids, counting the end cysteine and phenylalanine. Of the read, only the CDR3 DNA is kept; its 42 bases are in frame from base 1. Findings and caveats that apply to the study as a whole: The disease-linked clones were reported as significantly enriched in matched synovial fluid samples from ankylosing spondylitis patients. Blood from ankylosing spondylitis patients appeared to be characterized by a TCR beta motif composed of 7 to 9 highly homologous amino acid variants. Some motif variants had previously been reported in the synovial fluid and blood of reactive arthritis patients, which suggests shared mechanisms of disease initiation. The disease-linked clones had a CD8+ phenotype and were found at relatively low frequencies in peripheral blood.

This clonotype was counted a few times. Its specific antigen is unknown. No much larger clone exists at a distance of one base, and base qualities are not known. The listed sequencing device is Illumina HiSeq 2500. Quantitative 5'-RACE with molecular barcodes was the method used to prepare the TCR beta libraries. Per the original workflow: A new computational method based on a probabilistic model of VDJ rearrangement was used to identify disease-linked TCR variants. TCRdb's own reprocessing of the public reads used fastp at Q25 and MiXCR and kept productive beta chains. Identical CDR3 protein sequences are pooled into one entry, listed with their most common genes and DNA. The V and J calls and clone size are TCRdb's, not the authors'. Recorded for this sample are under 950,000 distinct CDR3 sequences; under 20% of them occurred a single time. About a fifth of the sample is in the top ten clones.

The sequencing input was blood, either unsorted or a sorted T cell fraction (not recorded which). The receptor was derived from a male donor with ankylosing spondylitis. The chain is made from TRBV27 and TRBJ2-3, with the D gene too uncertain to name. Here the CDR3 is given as CASSLLRTGDTQYF. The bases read TGTGCCAGCAGTTTATTGCGGACGGGAGATACGCAGTATTTT.